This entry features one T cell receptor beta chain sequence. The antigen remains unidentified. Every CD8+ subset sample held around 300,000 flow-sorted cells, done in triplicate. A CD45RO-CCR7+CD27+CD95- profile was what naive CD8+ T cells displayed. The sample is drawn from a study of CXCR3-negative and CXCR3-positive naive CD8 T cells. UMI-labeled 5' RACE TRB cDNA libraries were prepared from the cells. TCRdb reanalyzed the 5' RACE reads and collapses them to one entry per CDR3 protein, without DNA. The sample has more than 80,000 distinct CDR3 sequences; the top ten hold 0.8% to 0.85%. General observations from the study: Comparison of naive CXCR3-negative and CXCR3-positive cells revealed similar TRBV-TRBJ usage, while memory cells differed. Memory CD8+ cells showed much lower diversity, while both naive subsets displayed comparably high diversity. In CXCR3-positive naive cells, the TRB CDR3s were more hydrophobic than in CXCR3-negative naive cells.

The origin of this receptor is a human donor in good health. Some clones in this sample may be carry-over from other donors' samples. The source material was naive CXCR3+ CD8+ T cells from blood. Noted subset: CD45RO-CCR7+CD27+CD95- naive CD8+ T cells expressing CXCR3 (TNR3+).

The CDR3 here is CASSRNPLAENTGELFF. The genes are TRBV14 and TRBJ2-2; the D call from TCRdb, TRBD2, cannot be confirmed without DNA. The length of the CDR3 is 17 residues. Germline CDR1 SGHDN, CDR2 FVKESK.